The T cell receptor (beta chain) described here comes from a study of T cell responses to AZD1222 COVID-19 vaccine. TCRdb's copy holds only in-frame clones and misses some; the assay was immunoSEQ multiplex PCR. The sample has 120,000 or so clones, roughly 85% seen once. The length of the CDR3 is 15 residues. Germline CDR1 reads SGHVS; CDR2 reads FNYEAQ. The V segment lost 4 bases and the J segment 5 bases; nucleotides outside the gene matches: 6. Specimen: peripheral blood, collected on day 0 of AZD1222 vaccination. This TCR was recovered from an adult in good health. V gene TRBV7-6 combines with J gene TRBJ1-4; 8 positions agree with TRBD1. The CDR3 loop reads CASSSGQGKNEKLFF. CDR3 nucleotides: TGTGCCAGCAGCTCAGGACAGGGAAAGAATGAAAAACTGTTTTTT.